A single sample gave rise to the 3 T cell receptor beta chains below, sequenced in a study of vaccination and CD4 T cells after COVID-19. Sample treatment: approximately nine-day PBMC culture with coronavirus spike peptide pools or control peptides (ViraFEST assay). Ahead of the COVID-19 pandemic (2011-2018), the CD4+ T cells of the unexposed donor were collected. Cultured CD4+ T cell DNA underwent sequencing with the Oncomine TCR Beta short-read assay. TCRdb reanalysed the PCR reads using MiXCR and keeps one entry per CDR3 protein. The sample carries approximately 7,300 distinct CDR3 sequences, approximately 38% recorded once. Antigens for these TCRs are unknown. The sequencing input was CD4+ T cells from blood, cultured in vitro. The receptors come from a human donor in good health.

This chain uses TRBV29-1 with TRBJ2-3, with D hard to call. The ends were cut back, 7 bases at V and 4 bases at J, with 18 bases in the middle. The CDR3 totals 14 residues. CDR1 is SQVTM, CDR2 ANQGSEA, per germline. CDR3 coding DNA: TGCAGCGCGGAACGTAGGTTGAGCGCAGATACGCAGTATTTT. It specifies CSAERRLSADTQYF.

The chain joins TRBV6-2 or TRBV6-3 to TRBJ2-7; 12 bases are shared with TRBD2. The J segment lost 5 bases and the V segment lost 2 bases, leaving 10 bases of the junction unmatched. The germline gives CDR1 MNHEY, CDR2 SVGEGT. The CDR3 extends over 17 amino acids. Written as DNA, the CDR3 is TGTGCCAGCAGTTACCTAGCGGGAGGGCCTCCGGTGGACGAGCAGTACTTC. Translation gives CASSYLAGGPPVDEQYF.

This clonotype turned up a few times. This chain joins TRBV2 and TRBJ1-1; TRBD1 agrees at 8 bases. CDR1 is SNHLY, CDR2 FYNNEI, per germline. V trimming: 10 bases; J trimming: 4 bases; junction bases outside the gene matches: 8. The CDR3 contains 13 residues. The CDR3 reads CATSMDRATEAFF. The CDR3, as DNA: TGTGCCACCTCTATGGACAGGGCCACTGAAGCTTTCTTT.